The clone carrying this T cell receptor (beta chain) appeared a few times. Its antigen remains unknown. Diagnoses were made from clinical symptoms, serum measures (thyroxine and TRAb), thyroid ultrasound and orbital computed tomography. This record comes from a study of T cells in Graves' hyperthyroidism and ophthalmopathy. For the study at large: Blood was drawn when the patient was first diagnosed and still untreated. Study-level findings and limits: Ophthalmopathy, which appeared later, was predicted by the model a median 6.5 months before onset.

Germline V lookup: CDR1 ENHRY, CDR2 SYGVKD. The ends were cut back, 0 bases at V and 7 bases at J, with 7 bases in the middle. The CDR3 loop spans 14 amino acids. TCR beta CDR3 region amplification was performed from RNA transcripts. The HTBI primer set drove a first-round RT-PCR of the TCR CDR3. TCRdb recomputed calls from the multiplex PCR reads with MiXCR, one row per CDR3 protein. The data show roughly 100,000 distinct CDR3 sequences, under 65% seen once. The sequence was obtained from a woman aged 40-49 years with Graves' hyperthyroidism. Material for sequencing was blood. The chain uses TRBV10-3 and TRBJ1-6; D remains unclear. CDR3 DNA: TGTGCCATCAGTGAGTCGAGAGGGAATTCACCCCTCCACTTT. Translating it yields CAISESRGNSPLHF.